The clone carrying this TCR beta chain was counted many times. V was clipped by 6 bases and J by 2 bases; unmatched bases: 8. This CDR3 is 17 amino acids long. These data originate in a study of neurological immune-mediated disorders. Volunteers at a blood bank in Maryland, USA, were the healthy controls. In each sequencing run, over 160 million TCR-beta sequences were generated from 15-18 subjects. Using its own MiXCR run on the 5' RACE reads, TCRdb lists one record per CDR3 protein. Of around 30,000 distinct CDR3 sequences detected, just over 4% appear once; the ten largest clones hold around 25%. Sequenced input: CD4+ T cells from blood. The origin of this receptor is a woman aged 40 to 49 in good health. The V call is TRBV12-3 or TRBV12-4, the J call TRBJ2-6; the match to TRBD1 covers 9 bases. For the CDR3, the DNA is TGTGCCAGCAGATCGGACAGGGGCCTGCCTGGGGCCAACGTCCTGACTTTC. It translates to CASRSDRGLPGANVLTF.